One and the same sample provided the 11 T cell receptor beta chains below, sequenced in a study of cytomegalovirus exposure and HLA in healthy donors. The assay was immunoSEQ multiplex PCR, and TCRdb's table has in-frame clones only and misses some. The sample lists roughly 59,000 clones, around 92% occurring once. Material for sequencing was PBMCs. The receptors derive from a man younger than 35 in good health and CMV-seropositive.

V gene TRBV11-3 combines with J gene TRBJ2-1, with 7 nucleotides matching TRBD2. The CDR3 is 15 residues long. CDR1 and CDR2 (germline): SGHNT, YENEEA. V was pared by 1 base and J by 8 bases, with 8 bases of the junction left unmatched. CDR3 loop: CASSLGLAEAHEQFF. CDR3 nucleotide sequence: TGTGCCAGCAGCTTAGGCCTAGCGGAGGCCCATGAGCAGTTCTTC.

The count of this clone is one. The chain carries TRBV10-3 and TRBJ2-1; 12 nucleotides line up with TRBD2. Germline assignment: CDR1 ENHRY and CDR2 SYGVKD. The V segment lost 6 bases and the J segment 7 bases; nucleotides outside the gene matches: 4. The CDR3 consists of 14 residues. The CDR3 nucleotides are TGTGCCATCAGCCCGACTAGCGGGAGTAATGAGCAGTTCTTC. Translation gives CAISPTSGSNEQFF.

The count of this clone is one. The chain couples TRBV6-5 to TRBJ2-1; D remains unclear. V was shortened by 6 bases and J by 6 bases, with 9 bases between the two germline ends. Germline V CDR1 and CDR2: MNHEY, SVGAGI. This CDR3 has 12 amino acids. The CDR3 sequence: CASSRWANEQFF. CDR3 in DNA: TGTGCCAGCAGCCGGTGGGCCAATGAGCAGTTCTTC.

CDR3 sequence (DNA): TGTGCCAGCAGTTTTGCTCTAGCGAGGGTACAGAGATACAATGAGCAGTTCTTC. This sequence encodes CASSFALARVQRYNEQFF. The chain joins TRBV28 to TRBJ2-1, with TRBD2 as a possible D gene (6 bases). The germline V and J ends were trimmed by 3 bases and 4 bases, with 22 bases remaining between them. The CDR3 extends over 18 amino acids. Germline V gene lookup returns CDR1 MDHEN and CDR2 SYDVKM. Complete variable domain (other parts from reference TRBV28 and TRBJ2-1): DVKVTQSSRYLVKRTGEKVFLECVQDMDHENMFWYRQDPGLGLRLIYFSYDVKMKEKGDIPEGYSVSREKKERFSLILESASTNQTSMYLCASSFALARVQRYNEQFFGPGTRLTVL.

This chain links TRBV19 with TRBJ1-1; tentatively, D is TRBD1 (5 bases). Germline CDR1 and CDR2: LNHDA and SQIVND (reference sequence). This CDR3 has 14 amino acids. V was clipped by 5 bases and J by 6 bases, with 16 bases between them. This chain's CDR3 is CASSPSGGYPEAFF. The CDR3 DNA reads TGTGCCAGTAGTCCCAGCGGGGGTTATCCTGAAGCTTTCTTT.

The chain joins TRBV7-8 to TRBJ2-1; a possible D gene is TRBD1 (5 bases). V lost 5 bases and J lost 7, with 18 bases in between. Germline CDR1 is SGHVS and CDR2 is FQNEAQ. The CDR3 spans 15 residues. Here the CDR3 reads CASSPSGPRVNEQFF. DNA for the CDR3: TGTGCCAGCAGCCCCAGTGGGCCCAGGGTAAATGAGCAGTTCTTC.

The chain couples TRBV9 to TRBJ2-1; 10 bases map to TRBD2. The J segment lost 5 bases and the V segment lost 2 bases, leaving 10 bases of the junction unmatched. CDR1 and CDR2 (germline): SGDLS, YYNGEE. This CDR3 region has 17 residues. For the CDR3, the DNA is TGTGCCAGCAGCGTGTCCTTAGGACTAGCGGCTCACAATGAGCAGTTCTTC. It codes for CASSVSLGLAAHNEQFF.

The chain combines TRBV6-5 with TRBJ1-1, with 9 bases that match TRBD1. V gave up 6 bases and J gave up 4 bases; unmatched junction bases: 9. In germline, CDR1 is MNHEY, CDR2 SVGAGI. The CDR3 totals 15 residues. The CDR3 sequence is CASRPGQGVSTEAFF. The CDR3, as DNA: TGTGCCAGCAGACCGGGACAGGGAGTTAGCACTGAAGCTTTCTTT.

V usage is TRBV21-1 and J usage is TRBJ2-2; the tabulated D call, TRBD2, remains unverified against the DNA. TRBV21-1 has pseudogene status. The CDR3 is 16 amino acids. The CDR3 nucleotides read TGTGCCAGCAGCAAAGGGGGGAGGACATCCACCGGGGAGCTGTTTTTT. Protein product: CASSKGGRTSTGELFF.

The chain employs TRBV6-4 and TRBJ2-2; 7 bases match TRBD2. J gave up 3 bases and V 7 bases, and 5 bases lay outside the gene matches. This CDR3 has 14 amino acids. Germline lookup yields CDR1 MRHNA and CDR2 SNTAGT. The CDR3: CASKRDLDTGELFF. Written as DNA, the CDR3 is TGTGCCAGCAAGCGGGATTTAGACACCGGGGAGCTGTTTTTT.

CDR3 in amino acids: CASSSDGTSGSSYEQYF. CDR3 in DNA: TGTGCCAGCAGCTCCGACGGGACTAGCGGGAGCTCCTACGAGCAGTACTTC. The chain has TRBV13 and TRBJ2-7; TRBD2 aligns across 14 bases. The germline V gene has CDR1 PRHDT and CDR2 FYEKMQ (reference sequence). V lost 4 bases to trimming and J lost 0 bases; unmatched junction nucleotides: 5. There are 17 residues in the CDR3.